This T cell receptor (beta chain) was observed in a study of blood T cell repertoires in COVID-19. Study-level background: Acute-phase and convalescent COVID-19 samples originated in the United States, Italy and Spain.

V was shortened by 4 bases and J by 4 bases, with 5 bases between the two germline ends. Germline-derived CDR1 and CDR2 are MNHEY and SVGEGT. This CDR3 is built from 12 residues. Assay: immunoSEQ multiplex PCR; the TCRdb copy retains only in-frame clones and omits some. The table has roughly 190,000 clones, approximately 86% seen once; the top ten hold roughly 3.5%. This sequence joins TRBV6-2 or TRBV6-3 and TRBJ1-5; D gene ambiguous. The receptor was derived from a man aged 70 or older with acute or convalescent COVID-19. The sequenced material came from peripheral blood. Here the CDR3 reads CASSSFNQPQHF. The CDR3 DNA reads as TGTGCCAGCAGTTCGTTTAATCAGCCCCAGCATTTT.